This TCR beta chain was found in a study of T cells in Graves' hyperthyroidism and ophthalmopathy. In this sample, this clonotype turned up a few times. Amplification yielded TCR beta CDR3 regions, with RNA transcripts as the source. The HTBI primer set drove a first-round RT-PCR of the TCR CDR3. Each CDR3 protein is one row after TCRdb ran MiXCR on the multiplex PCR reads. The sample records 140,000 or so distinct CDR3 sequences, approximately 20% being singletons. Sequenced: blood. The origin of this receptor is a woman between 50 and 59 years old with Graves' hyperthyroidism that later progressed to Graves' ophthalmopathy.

DNA of the CDR3: TGTGCCAGCAGCTTGGAGGGGGCGCACGGAAACACCATATATTTT. It encodes CASSLEGAHGNTIYF. The genes are TRBV5-4 and TRBJ1-3, with 7 bases that match TRBD1. This CDR3 has 15 amino acids. With V trimmed by 0 bases and J by 4 bases, 4 bases remained unmatched. Per germline, CDR1 SGHNT and CDR2 YYREEE (reference sequence).